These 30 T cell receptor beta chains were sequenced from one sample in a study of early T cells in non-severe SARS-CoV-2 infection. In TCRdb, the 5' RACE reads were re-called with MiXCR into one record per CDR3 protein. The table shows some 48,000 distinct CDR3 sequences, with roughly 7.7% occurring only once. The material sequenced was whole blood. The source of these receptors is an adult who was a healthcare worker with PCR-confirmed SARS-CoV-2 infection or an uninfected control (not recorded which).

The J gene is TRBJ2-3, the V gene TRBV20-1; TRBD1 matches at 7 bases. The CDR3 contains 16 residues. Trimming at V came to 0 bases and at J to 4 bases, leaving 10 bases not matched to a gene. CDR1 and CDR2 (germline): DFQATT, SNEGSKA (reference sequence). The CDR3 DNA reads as TGCAGTGCTAGAGATATCGCTAGGGGGCTGGCAGATACGCAGTATTTT. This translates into CSARDIARGLADTQYF.

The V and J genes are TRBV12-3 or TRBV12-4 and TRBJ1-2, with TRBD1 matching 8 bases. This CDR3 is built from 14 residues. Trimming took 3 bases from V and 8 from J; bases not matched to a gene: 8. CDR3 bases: TGTGCCAGCAGTTTTAATGGACAGGGTGACGGCTACACCTTC. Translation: CASSFNGQGDGYTF.

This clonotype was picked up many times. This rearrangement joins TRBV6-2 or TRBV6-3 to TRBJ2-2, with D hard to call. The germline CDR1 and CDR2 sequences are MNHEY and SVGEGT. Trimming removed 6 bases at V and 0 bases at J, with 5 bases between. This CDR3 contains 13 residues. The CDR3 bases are TGTGCCAGCAGGAACTCGAACACCGGGGAGCTGTTTTTT. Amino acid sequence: CASRNSNTGELFF.

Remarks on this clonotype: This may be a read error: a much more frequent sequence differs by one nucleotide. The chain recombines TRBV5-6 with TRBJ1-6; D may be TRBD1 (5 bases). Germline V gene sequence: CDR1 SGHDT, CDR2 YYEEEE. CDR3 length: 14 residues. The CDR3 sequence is CASSLWQGKSPLYF. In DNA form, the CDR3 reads TGTGCCAGCAGCTTGTGGCAGGGAAAGTCACCCCTCTACTTT. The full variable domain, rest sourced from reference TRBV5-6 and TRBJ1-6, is DAGVTQSPTHLIKTRGQQVTLRCSPKSGHDTVSWYQQALGQGPQFIFQYYEEEERQRGNFPDRFSGHQFPNYSSELNVNALLLGDSALYLCASSLWQGKSPLYFGNGTRLTVT.

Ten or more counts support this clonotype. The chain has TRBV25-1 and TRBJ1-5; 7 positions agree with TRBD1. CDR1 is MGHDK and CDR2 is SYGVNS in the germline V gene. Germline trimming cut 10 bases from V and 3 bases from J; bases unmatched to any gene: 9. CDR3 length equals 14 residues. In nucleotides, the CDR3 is TGTGCCACCAGGGGGGGTTCGGACAATCAGCCCCAGCATTTT. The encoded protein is CATRGGSDNQPQHF.

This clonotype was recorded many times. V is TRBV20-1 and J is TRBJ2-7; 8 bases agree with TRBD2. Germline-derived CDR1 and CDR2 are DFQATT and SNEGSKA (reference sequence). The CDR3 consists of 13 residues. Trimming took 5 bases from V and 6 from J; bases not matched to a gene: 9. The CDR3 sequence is CSASGLAMGEQYF. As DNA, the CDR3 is TGCAGTGCTTCCGGACTAGCAATGGGCGAGCAGTACTTC.

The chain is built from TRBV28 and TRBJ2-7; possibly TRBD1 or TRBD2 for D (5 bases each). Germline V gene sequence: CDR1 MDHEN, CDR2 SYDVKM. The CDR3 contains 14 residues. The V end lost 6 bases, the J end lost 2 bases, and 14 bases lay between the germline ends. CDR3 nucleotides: TGTGCCAGCAGCGAGGGGACGGAGGCCTACGAGCAGTACTTC. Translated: CASSEGTEAYEQYF.

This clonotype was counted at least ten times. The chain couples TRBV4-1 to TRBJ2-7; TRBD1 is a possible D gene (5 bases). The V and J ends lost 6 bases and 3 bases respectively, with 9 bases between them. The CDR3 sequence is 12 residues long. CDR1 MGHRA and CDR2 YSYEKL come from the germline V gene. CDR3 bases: TGCGCCAGCAGTGAAGGGGACTACGAGCAGTACTTC. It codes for CASSEGDYEQYF.

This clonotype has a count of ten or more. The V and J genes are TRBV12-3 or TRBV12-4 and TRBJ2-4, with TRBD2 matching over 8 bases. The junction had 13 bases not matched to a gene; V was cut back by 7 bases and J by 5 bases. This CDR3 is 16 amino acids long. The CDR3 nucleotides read TGTGCCAGCACCCCTAGGCGGGGGGCCCCTGAAAACATTCAGTACTTC. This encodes CASTPRRGAPENIQYF.

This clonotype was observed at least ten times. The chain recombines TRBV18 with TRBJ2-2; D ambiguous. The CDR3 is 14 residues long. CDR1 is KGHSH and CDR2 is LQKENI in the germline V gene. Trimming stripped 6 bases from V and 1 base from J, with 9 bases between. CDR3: CASSPERNTGELFF. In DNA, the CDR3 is TGTGCCAGCTCCCCCGAAAGGAACACCGGGGAGCTGTTTTTT.

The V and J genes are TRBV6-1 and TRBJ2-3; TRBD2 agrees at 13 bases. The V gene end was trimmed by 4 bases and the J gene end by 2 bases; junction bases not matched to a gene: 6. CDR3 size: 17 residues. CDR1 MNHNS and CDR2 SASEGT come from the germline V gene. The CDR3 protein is CASSGTSGGGFTDTQYF. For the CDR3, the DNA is TGTGCCAGCAGTGGTACTAGCGGGGGGGGATTCACAGATACGCAGTATTTT.

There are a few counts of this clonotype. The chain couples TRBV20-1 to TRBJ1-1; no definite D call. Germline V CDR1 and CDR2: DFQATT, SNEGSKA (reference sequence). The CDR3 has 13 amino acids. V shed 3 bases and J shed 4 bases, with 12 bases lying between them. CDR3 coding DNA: TGCAGTGCTAGGAAGCCTTTTGCCACTGAAGCTTTCTTT. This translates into CSARKPFATEAFF.

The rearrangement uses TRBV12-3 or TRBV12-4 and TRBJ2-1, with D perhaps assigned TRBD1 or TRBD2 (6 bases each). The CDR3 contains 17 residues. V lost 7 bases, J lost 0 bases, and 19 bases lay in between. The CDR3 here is CASNLGSGAFSYNEQFF. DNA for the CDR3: TGTGCCAGCAATTTGGGATCGGGGGCGTTCTCCTACAATGAGCAGTTCTTC.

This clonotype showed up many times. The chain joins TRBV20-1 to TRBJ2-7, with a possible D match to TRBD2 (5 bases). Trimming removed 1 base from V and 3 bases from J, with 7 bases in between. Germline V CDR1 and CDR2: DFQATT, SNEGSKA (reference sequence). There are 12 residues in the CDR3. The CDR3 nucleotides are TGCAGTGCTAGAGCGGGATTCTACGAGCAGTACTTC. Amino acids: CSARAGFYEQYF.

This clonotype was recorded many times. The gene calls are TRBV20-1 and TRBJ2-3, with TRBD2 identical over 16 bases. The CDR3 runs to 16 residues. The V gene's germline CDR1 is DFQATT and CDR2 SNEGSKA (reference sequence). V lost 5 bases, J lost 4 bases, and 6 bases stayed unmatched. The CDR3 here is CSADGTSGGEADTQYF. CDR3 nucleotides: TGCAGTGCTGACGGGACTAGCGGGGGGGAAGCAGATACGCAGTATTTT.

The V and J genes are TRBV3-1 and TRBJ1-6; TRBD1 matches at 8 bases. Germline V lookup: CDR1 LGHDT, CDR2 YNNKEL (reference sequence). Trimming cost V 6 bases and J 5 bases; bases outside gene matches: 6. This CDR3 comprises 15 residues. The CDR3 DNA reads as TGTGCCAGCAGTCCGGCCAGGGGGCATAATTCACCCCTCCACTTT. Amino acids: CASSPARGHNSPLHF.

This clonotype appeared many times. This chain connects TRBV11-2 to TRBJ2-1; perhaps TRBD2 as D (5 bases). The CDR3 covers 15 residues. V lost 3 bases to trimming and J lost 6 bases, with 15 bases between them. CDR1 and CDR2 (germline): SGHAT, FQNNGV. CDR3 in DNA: TGTGCCAGCAGCTTTACGAGGACTTCCCCCAATGAGCAGTTCTTC. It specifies CASSFTRTSPNEQFF.

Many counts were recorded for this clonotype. This chain's CDR3 is CSAMDSSNQPQHF. For the CDR3, the DNA is TGCAGTGCGATGGACAGTAGCAATCAGCCCCAGCATTTT. This sequence joins TRBV20-1 and TRBJ1-5, with D possibly TRBD1 on 6 matching bases. The germline V and J ends were trimmed by 6 bases and 0 bases, with 9 bases remaining between them. Germline CDR1 and CDR2: DFQATT and SNEGSKA (reference sequence). This CDR3 contains 13 residues.

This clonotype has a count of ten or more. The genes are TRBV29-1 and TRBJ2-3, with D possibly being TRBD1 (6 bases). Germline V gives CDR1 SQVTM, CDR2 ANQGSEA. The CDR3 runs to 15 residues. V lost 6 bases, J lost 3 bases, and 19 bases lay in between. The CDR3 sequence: CSVRTTGLGTDTQYF. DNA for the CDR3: TGCAGCGTACGTACCACAGGGCTGGGAACAGATACGCAGTATTTT.

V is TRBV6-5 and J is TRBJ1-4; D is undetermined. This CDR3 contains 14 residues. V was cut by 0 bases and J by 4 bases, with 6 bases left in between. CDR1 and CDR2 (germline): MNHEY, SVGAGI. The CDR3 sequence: CASSYSGDNEKLFF. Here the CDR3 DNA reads TGTGCCAGCAGTTACTCCGGGGATAATGAAAAACTGTTTTTT.

In DNA form, the CDR3 reads TGTGCCAGCAGCGAGACAGGGTTTCAGACAGATACGCAGTATTTT. The encoded protein is CASSETGFQTDTQYF. The V gene is TRBV7-2, the J gene TRBJ2-3, with 7 bases matching TRBD1. With V trimmed by 5 bases and J by 3 bases, 8 bases remained unmatched. Per the germline V gene, CDR1 is SGHTA and CDR2 is FQGNSA. This CDR3 is 15 amino acids long.

The CDR3 sequence is CASSERGLAGDQETQYF. The DNA of the CDR3 is TGCGCCAGCAGTGAAAGGGGCCTAGCGGGGGACCAAGAGACCCAGTACTTC. This chain connects TRBV10-2 to TRBJ2-5, with 10 bases fitting TRBD2. The CDR3 runs 17 residues. The trim removed 3 bases at V and 0 bases at J, leaving 7 bases unmatched. Germline values: CDR1 WSHSY, CDR2 SAAADI.

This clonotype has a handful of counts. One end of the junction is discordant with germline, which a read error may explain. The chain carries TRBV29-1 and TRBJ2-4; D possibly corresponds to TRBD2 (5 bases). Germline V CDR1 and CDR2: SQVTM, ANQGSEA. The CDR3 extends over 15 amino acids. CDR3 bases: TGCAGCGTCGAAGAGCGGACGGGGTCCAAAAACATTCAGTACTTC. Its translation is CSVEERTGSKNIQYF. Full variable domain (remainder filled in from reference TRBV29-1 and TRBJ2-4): SAVISQKPSRDICQRGTSLTIQCQVDSQVTMMFWYRQQPGQSLTLIATANQGSEATYESGFVIDKFPISRPNLTFSTLTVSNMSPEDSSIYLCSVEERTGSKNIQYFGAGTRLSVL.

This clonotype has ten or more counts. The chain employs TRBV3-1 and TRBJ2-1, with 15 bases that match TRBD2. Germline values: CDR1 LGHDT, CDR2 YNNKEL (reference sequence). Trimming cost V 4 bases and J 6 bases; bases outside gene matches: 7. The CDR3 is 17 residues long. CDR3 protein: CASSPGLAGGIPNEQFF. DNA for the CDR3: TGTGCCAGCAGCCCGGGACTAGCGGGGGGAATTCCCAATGAGCAGTTCTTC.

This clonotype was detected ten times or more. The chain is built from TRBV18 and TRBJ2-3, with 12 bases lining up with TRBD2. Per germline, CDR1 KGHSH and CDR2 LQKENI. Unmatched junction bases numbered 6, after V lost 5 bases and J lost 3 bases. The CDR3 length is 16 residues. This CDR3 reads CASSSSTSGGTDTQYF. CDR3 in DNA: TGTGCCAGCTCATCGTCGACTAGCGGGGGTACAGATACGCAGTATTTT.

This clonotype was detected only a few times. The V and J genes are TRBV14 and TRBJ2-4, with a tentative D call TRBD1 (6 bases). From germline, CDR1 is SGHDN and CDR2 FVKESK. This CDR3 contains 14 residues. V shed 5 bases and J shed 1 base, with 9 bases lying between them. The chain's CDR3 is CASSDRMAKNIQYF. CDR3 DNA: TGTGCCAGCAGCGACAGGATGGCCAAAAACATTCAGTACTTC.

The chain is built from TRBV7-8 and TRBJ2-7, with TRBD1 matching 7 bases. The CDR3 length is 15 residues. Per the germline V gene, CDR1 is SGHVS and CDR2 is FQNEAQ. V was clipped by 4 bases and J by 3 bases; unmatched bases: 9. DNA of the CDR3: TGTGCCAGCAGCTCAGAGACAGGGTTCTACTACGAGCAGTACTTC. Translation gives CASSSETGFYYEQYF.

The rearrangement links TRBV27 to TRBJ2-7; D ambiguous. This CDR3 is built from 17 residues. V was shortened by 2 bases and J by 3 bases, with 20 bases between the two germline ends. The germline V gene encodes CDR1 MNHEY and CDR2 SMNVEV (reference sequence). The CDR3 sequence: CASSLGSERTSFYEQYF. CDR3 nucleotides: TGTGCCAGCAGTTTAGGGTCCGAGAGAACCAGTTTCTACGAGCAGTACTTC.

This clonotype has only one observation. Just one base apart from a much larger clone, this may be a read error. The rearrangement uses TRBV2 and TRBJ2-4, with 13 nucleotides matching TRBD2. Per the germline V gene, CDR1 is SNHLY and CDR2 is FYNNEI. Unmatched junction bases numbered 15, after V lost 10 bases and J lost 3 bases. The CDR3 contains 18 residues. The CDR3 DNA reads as TGTGCCAACAGAATTACTAGCGGGGGGGCCTTTGACAAAAACATTCAGTACTTC. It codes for CANRITSGGAFDKNIQYF.

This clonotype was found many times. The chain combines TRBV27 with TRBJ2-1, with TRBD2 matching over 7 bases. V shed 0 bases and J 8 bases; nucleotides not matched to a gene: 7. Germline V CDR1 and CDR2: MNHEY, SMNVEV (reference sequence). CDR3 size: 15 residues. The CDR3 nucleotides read TGTGCCAGCAGTTTATCGAGCGGGGTGACGGATGAGCAGTTCTTC. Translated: CASSLSSGVTDEQFF.